Below are 20 T cell receptor beta chains sequenced from a single sample in a study of identical twins. TCRdb itself ran the 5' RACE reads through MiXCR, one entry per CDR3 protein. The sample lists nearly 650,000 distinct CDR3 sequences, just over 7% occurring once. The sample also formed part of further work on yellow fever vaccine responses in identical twins.

The sequenced sample consisted of PBMCs. These receptors were taken from a woman under 30 in good health.

This clonotype was observed at least ten times. The chain uses TRBV12-3 or TRBV12-4 and TRBJ1-5; D remains ambiguous. The CDR3 has 14 amino acids. V was trimmed by 5 bases and J by 2 bases, leaving 10 bases between them. Written as DNA, the CDR3 is TGTGCCAGCAGTCGGAACGGTGGCAATCAGCCCCAGCATTTT. This sequence encodes CASSRNGGNQPQHF.

This clonotype was detected ten times or more. This chain links TRBV28 with TRBJ1-2; 10 nucleotides agree with TRBD1. Germline lookup yields CDR1 MDHEN and CDR2 SYDVKM. V shed 5 bases, J shed 6 bases, and the junction held 12 bases outside the gene matches. The CDR3 runs to 16 residues. CDR3 protein: CASSASPTGQGDGYTF. DNA for the CDR3: TGTGCCAGCAGTGCATCCCCCACCGGACAGGGGGATGGCTACACCTTC.

This clonotype was seen more than once but under ten times. In nucleotides, the CDR3 is TGTGCCAGCAGTCCGAGGAGCGGGCGGCCCTACGAGCAGTACTTC. Amino acids: CASSPRSGRPYEQYF. The rearrangement joins TRBV28 to TRBJ2-7; D may be TRBD2 (6 bases). The CDR3 length is 15 residues. The V gene's germline CDR1 is MDHEN and CDR2 SYDVKM. V lost 5 bases to trimming and J lost 2 bases, with 16 bases between them. The full variable domain, its missing parts supplied by reference TRBV28 and TRBJ2-7, is DVKVTQSSRYLVKRTGEKVFLECVQDMDHENMFWYRQDPGLGLRLIYFSYDVKMKEKGDIPEGYSVSREKKERFSLILESASTNQTSMYLCASSPRSGRPYEQYFGPGTRLTVT.

This clonotype was recorded a few times. The V gene is TRBV7-9, the J gene TRBJ2-1, with D perhaps matching TRBD2 (6 bases). This CDR3 is built from 17 residues. Germline-derived CDR1 and CDR2 are SEHNR and FQNEAQ (reference sequence). The V end was cut by 6 bases, the J end by 7 bases, with 25 bases between. The CDR3 DNA reads as TGTGCCAGCAGTTTCCCTACCGGACTAACGCCAATGAATGAGCAGTTCTTC. Its translation: CASSFPTGLTPMNEQFF.

This clonotype was picked up many times. V gene TRBV2 combines with J gene TRBJ2-1, with TRBD1 matching 7 bases. There are 13 residues in the CDR3. Germline assignment: CDR1 SNHLY and CDR2 FYNNEI. Trimming cost V 6 bases and J 3 bases; bases outside gene matches: 2. Written as DNA, the CDR3 is TGTGCCAGCAGAAGGGGGCTCTACAATGAGCAGTTCTTC. This gives the protein CASRRGLYNEQFF. Filled out from reference TRBV2 and TRBJ2-1, the complete variable domain reads EPEVTQTPSHQVTQMGQEVILRCVPISNHLYFYWYRQILGQKVEFLVSFYNNEISEKSEIFDDQFSVERPDGSNFTLKIRSTKLEDSAMYFCASRRGLYNEQFFGPGTRLTVL.

This clonotype showed up just a few times. The rearrangement joins TRBV10-3 to TRBJ2-5; D remains ambiguous. V lost 7 bases to trimming and J lost 4 bases, with 13 bases between them. The V gene's germline CDR1 is ENHRY and CDR2 SYGVKD. CDR3 size: 13 residues. The CDR3 DNA follows: TGTGCCATCACCCCGGGCGCAGGAGAGACCCAGTACTTC. It yields the protein CAITPGAGETQYF.

This clonotype was seen repeatedly, ten times or more. V usage is TRBV20-1 and J usage is TRBJ1-6, with D possibly matching TRBD1 (6 bases). This CDR3 contains 15 residues. V shed 6 bases and J shed 3 bases, with 15 bases lying between them. CDR1 and CDR2 from the germline V gene are DFQATT and SNEGSKA (reference sequence). CDR3 loop: CSAAGGGNYNSPLHF. The CDR3 nucleotides are TGCAGTGCCGCGGGAGGGGGGAACTATAATTCACCCCTCCACTTT.

The rearrangement links TRBV5-8 to TRBJ1-5, with no clear D. Trimming pared 4 bases from V and 4 bases from J, leaving 12 bases between. From germline, CDR1 is SGHTS and CDR2 YDEGEE. This CDR3 region has 14 residues. DNA for the CDR3: TGTGCCAGCAGCCACTCCGACGGGAATCAGCCCCAGCATTTT. Translating gives CASSHSDGNQPQHF.

This clonotype was picked up a small number of times. The V gene is TRBV3-1, the J gene TRBJ1-4, with D hard to call. Germline-derived CDR1 and CDR2 are LGHDT and YNNKEL (reference sequence). Trimming shortened V by 1 base and J by 4 bases, and 10 bases separated the two germline ends. This CDR3 is built from 15 residues. CDR3 sequence: CASSQVALGNEKLFF. DNA for the CDR3: TGTGCCAGCAGCCAAGTGGCGTTGGGTAATGAAAAACTGTTTTTT.

This clonotype has more than one count but fewer than ten. The rearrangement joins TRBV28 to TRBJ2-2, with 12 positions matching TRBD2. The V gene end was trimmed by 4 bases and the J gene end by 5 bases; junction bases not matched to a gene: 17. CDR1 MDHEN and CDR2 SYDVKM come from the germline V gene. The CDR3 is made up of 20 amino acids. For the CDR3, the DNA is TGTGCCAGCAGTTCGCCCGGGCTAGCGGGAGGGCCGGGAGGTACCGGGGAGCTGTTTTTT. This translates into CASSSPGLAGGPGGTGELFF.

J is TRBJ2-1 and V is TRBV12-3 or TRBV12-4; D not resolved. The CDR3 runs to 11 residues. V lost 7 bases and J lost 9, with 10 bases in between. The CDR3 sequence is CASNIAFEQFF. Here the CDR3 DNA reads TGTGCCAGCAACATAGCATTTGAGCAGTTCTTC.

This chain uses TRBV15 with TRBJ2-1, with 9 bases matching TRBD2. Germline CDR1 is LNHNV and CDR2 is YYDKDF (reference sequence). The CDR3 loop spans 18 amino acids. Trimming cost V 1 base and J 4 bases; bases outside gene matches: 11. CDR3 loop: CATSRGRGGGAEYNEQFF. DNA of the CDR3: TGTGCCACCAGCAGAGGCCGGGGCGGGGGGGCGGAATACAATGAGCAGTTCTTC.

V gene TRBV4-1 combines with J gene TRBJ2-7, with D maybe TRBD1 (6 bases). V was cut by 4 bases and J by 3 bases, with 19 bases left in between. The CDR3 length is 16 residues. Germline CDR1 is MGHRA and CDR2 is YSYEKL. DNA for the CDR3: TGCGCCAGCAGCCCAGGGACAATTGGTGGGATCTACGAGCAGTACTTC. This sequence encodes CASSPGTIGGIYEQYF.

The V call is TRBV10-3, the J call TRBJ1-1; D remains unclear. The V end was cut by 2 bases, the J end by 1 base, with 20 bases between. This CDR3 has 18 residues. Germline V gene data show CDR1 as ENHRY and CDR2 as SYGVKD. CDR3 loop: CAISEGFNLGGSNTEAFF. The CDR3 DNA is TGTGCCATCAGTGAGGGCTTTAATCTGGGAGGGTCGAACACTGAAGCTTTCTTT.

Concerning this clonotype: The junction departs from the called germline gene at one end, perhaps through a read error. The chain joins TRBV12-3 or TRBV12-4 to TRBJ2-4, with 9 bases fitting TRBD2. The CDR3 has 18 residues. CDR3 protein: CTSSLAGEGALAKNIQYF. The CDR3, as DNA: TGTACCAGCAGTTTAGCGGGAGAGGGGGCGCTCGCCAAAAACATTCAGTACTTC.

V gene TRBV5-6 combines with J gene TRBJ2-7; 8 nucleotides agree with TRBD1. The CDR3 contains 15 residues. Looked up from germline, CDR1 is SGHDT and CDR2 is YYEEEE. Unmatched junction bases numbered 9, after V lost 4 bases and J lost 3 bases. CDR3 residues: CASSLGGQAHYEQYV. In DNA form, the CDR3 reads TGTGCCAGCAGCCTGGGGGGACAGGCACACTACGAGCAGTACGTC.

This clonotype was observed a handful of times. The genes are TRBV10-1 and TRBJ2-3; the match to TRBD1 covers 9 bases. Germline values: CDR1 WNHNN, CDR2 SYGVQD (reference sequence). The CDR3 is made up of 14 amino acids. The V gene end was trimmed by 4 bases and the J gene end by 3 bases; junction bases not matched to a gene: 2. The CDR3 loop reads CASSVGTGTDTQYF. The CDR3, as DNA: TGCGCCAGCAGTGTGGGGACAGGGACAGATACGCAGTATTTT.

The chain uses TRBV12-5 and TRBJ2-2; 7 bases match TRBD1. The CDR3 has 16 amino acids. V was clipped by 6 bases and J by 4 bases; unmatched bases: 11. Germline CDR1 is LGHNT and CDR2 is FRNRAP. CDR3 protein: CASGFSGGNITGELFF. The CDR3 bases are TGTGCTAGTGGGTTTTCAGGGGGAAATATCACCGGGGAGCTGTTTTTT.

This clonotype was picked up a small number of times. V and J are TRBV9 and TRBJ2-1, with 10 bases identical to TRBD2. V lost 3 bases to trimming and J lost 4 bases; unmatched junction nucleotides: 7. From germline, CDR1 is SGDLS and CDR2 YYNGEE. This CDR3 region has 16 residues. Written as DNA, the CDR3 is TGTGCCAGCAGCGAAACTAGCGGGGTCATTTACAATGAGCAGTTCTTC. Protein product: CASSETSGVIYNEQFF.

This clonotype was seen at least ten times. The V call is TRBV11-3, the J call TRBJ2-7; possibly TRBD1 for D (6 bases). Germline lookup yields CDR1 SGHNT and CDR2 YENEEA. V was cut by 5 bases and J by 6 bases, with 14 bases left in between. The CDR3 spans 13 residues. The CDR3 DNA is TGTGCCAGCAGCACAGGGACCGCTGGCGAGCAGTACTTC. Translating gives CASSTGTAGEQYF.